What follows describes a single TCR beta chain. The assay was immunoSEQ multiplex PCR, and TCRdb's table has in-frame clones only and misses some. The data contain 2.3 million or so clones, roughly 93% of them singletons. V dropped 5 bases and J dropped 3 bases, with 21 bases sitting between them. CDR1 and CDR2 (germline): MDHEN, SYDVKM. The CDR3 runs to 17 residues. This specimen belongs to a study of shared clonotypes between healthy human individuals. This receptor was taken from a man between 18 and 29 years old in good health. Some clones in this sample may be carry-over from other donors' samples. The sample consisted of naive CD4+ T cells from PBMCs. Sample subset: CD45RA+ positively selected. The chain couples TRBV28 to TRBJ2-3; D may be TRBD1 (6 bases). CDR3 protein: CASSPTGAGAITDTQYF. CDR3 coding DNA: TGTGCCAGCAGTCCCACCGGCGCAGGGGCGATTACAGATACGCAGTATTTT.